Shown below are 27 T cell receptor beta chains from a single sample sequenced in a study of radiation and T cells in renal cell carcinoma (dated by TCRdb to about 2020). Reading the label with the study, this specimen's time point is: blood 4 weeks post-SBRT, at nephrectomy. This sample's treatment or condition label indicates: 15 Gy SBRT to primary tumor, nephrectomy 4 weeks later. The library was produced with the immunoSEQ multiplex PCR assay. TCRdb holds this immuneACCESS table with in-frame rearrangements only. Some clones are missing; in checked studies, unresolved V genes explain under half, and the rest has no known cause. The sample records approximately 150,000 clones, about 86% of which are singletons. Of the sample, less than 20% is held by the ten largest clones. The sequences come from blood, collected from a patient whose treatment included radiotherapy and nephrectomy. The receptors here all came from a woman aged 45 to 65 with renal cell carcinoma.

This clone was counted a single time. The CDR3 DNA is TGCGCCAGCAGCTCCCAGGAAGGCTATGGCTACACCTTC. It is translated as CASSSQEGYGYTF. V usage is TRBV4-3 and J usage is TRBJ1-2, with D hard to call. Trimming shortened V by 5 bases and J by 4 bases, and 11 bases separated the two germline ends. Germline CDR1 reads LGHNA; CDR2 reads YSLEER. CDR3 length: 13 amino acids.

V is TRBV28 and J is TRBJ1-5; the D is unclear. The germline V gene encodes CDR1 MDHEN and CDR2 SYDVKM. Deletions cut 7 bases from V and 8 bases from J, with 15 bases between. There are 13 residues in the CDR3. The CDR3, as DNA: TGTGCCAGCAAGCCCCCCTCGATCAAGCCCCAGCATTTT. Its protein is CASKPPSIKPQHF.

V gene TRBV4-3 combines with J gene TRBJ2-1; D may match TRBD1 or TRBD2 (5 bases each). The germline gives CDR1 LGHNA, CDR2 YSLEER. V lost 5 bases and J lost 7, with 9 bases in between. The length of the CDR3 is 12 residues. In DNA, the CDR3 is TGCGCCAGCAGCTGGGACGAGAATGAGCAGTTCTTC. Translated: CASSWDENEQFF.

The chain joins TRBV11-2 to TRBJ1-5, with 7 bases aligning to TRBD1. Looked up from germline, CDR1 is SGHAT and CDR2 is FQNNGV. The V gene end was trimmed by 5 bases and the J gene end by 3 bases; junction bases not matched to a gene: 4. This CDR3 is 14 amino acids long. The CDR3 sequence: CASSPGQYNQPQHF. In nucleotides, the CDR3 is TGTGCCAGCAGCCCGGGACAGTACAATCAGCCCCAGCATTTT. Supplemented by reference TRBV11-2 and TRBJ1-5, the full variable domain reads EAGVAQSPRYKIIEKRQSVAFWCNPISGHATLYWYQQILGQGPKLLIQFQNNGVVDDSQLPKDRFSAERLKGVDSTLKIQPAKLEDSAVYLCASSPGQYNQPQHFGDGTRLSIL.

The genes are TRBV4-3 and TRBJ2-7; 7 bases are a match to TRBD2. The germline V gene has CDR1 LGHNA and CDR2 YSLEER. The V segment lost 0 bases and the J segment 6 bases; nucleotides outside the gene matches: 8. The CDR3 is 15 amino acids. CDR3 nucleotide sequence: TGCGCCAGCAGCCAAGACCCGACTAGCTTAAGCGAGCAGTACTTC. Amino acid sequence: CASSQDPTSLSEQYF.

The chain has TRBV28 and TRBJ1-5; D not resolved. CDR3 length: 15 residues. Germline V gene sequence: CDR1 MDHEN, CDR2 SYDVKM. V was trimmed by 2 bases and J by 6 bases, leaving 14 bases between them. In nucleotides, the CDR3 is TGTGCCAGCAGTTTAGTTAACTCCTGGGGTCAGCCCCAGCATTTT. Its translation: CASSLVNSWGQPQHF. Filled out from reference TRBV28 and TRBJ1-5, the complete variable domain reads DVKVTQSSRYLVKRTGEKVFLECVQDMDHENMFWYRQDPGLGLRLIYFSYDVKMKEKGDIPEGYSVSREKKERFSLILESASTNQTSMYLCASSLVNSWGQPQHFGDGTRLSIL.

The chain links TRBV5-1 to TRBJ1-5; TRBD1 might be the D (6 bases). V lost 5 bases, J lost 7 bases, and 19 bases lay in between. Germline assignment: CDR1 SGHRS and CDR2 YFSETQ. CDR3 length: 15 amino acids. The CDR3 is CASSPGELGGQPQHF. CDR3 DNA: TGCGCCAGCAGTCCTGGGGAGCTAGGGGGACAGCCCCAGCATTTT.

This rearrangement joins TRBV5-1 to TRBJ2-1; 8 bases map to TRBD2. After removal of 7 bases from V and 0 bases from J, the junction contained 3 bases not matched to a gene. The CDR3 contains 14 residues. CDR1 is SGHRS and CDR2 is YFSETQ in the germline V gene. The CDR3, as DNA: TGCGCCAGCGCGGGGACTAGCTCCTACAATGAGCAGTTCTTC. The encoded protein is CASAGTSSYNEQFF.

This clone was seen a single time. The chain carries TRBV2 and TRBJ1-4; D gene uncertain. The CDR3 has 14 residues. Germline V gives CDR1 SNHLY, CDR2 FYNNEI. The ends were cut back, 7 bases at V and 0 bases at J, with 9 bases in the middle. The DNA of the CDR3 is TGTGCCAGCATCCGGGAGCCAACTAATGAAAAACTGTTTTTT. Its translation is CASIREPTNEKLFF.

This chain joins TRBV2 and TRBJ2-1, with 14 bases that match TRBD2. Germline V CDR1 and CDR2: SNHLY, FYNNEI. This CDR3 has 14 amino acids. Losses at the gene ends were 7 bases for V and 6 bases for J; bases not matched to a gene: 2. The CDR3 loop is CASTGLAGGNEQFF. CDR3 bases: TGTGCCAGCACCGGACTAGCGGGGGGCAATGAGCAGTTCTTC.

This clone came up once. The chain combines TRBV4-2 with TRBJ1-3; D is ambiguous. The CDR3 runs 18 residues. V was pared by 0 bases and J by 8 bases, with 23 bases between. Germline values: CDR1 LGHNA, CDR2 YNFKEQ. The CDR3 region is CASSQDRVGMRNTYTIYF. Written as DNA, the CDR3 is TGTGCCAGCAGCCAAGATCGGGTCGGTATGAGGAATACGTACACCATATATTTT.

This clone came up a few times. The rearrangement links TRBV10-3 to TRBJ2-1; the D gene is possibly TRBD2 (6 bases). Germline V CDR1 and CDR2: ENHRY, SYGVKD. V shed 4 bases and J shed 7 bases, with 11 bases lying between them. This CDR3 is built from 13 residues. As DNA, the CDR3 is TGTGCCATCAGTGCGTATCGGGAGAATGAGCAGTTCTTC. This gives the protein CAISAYRENEQFF.

The chain links TRBV5-4 to TRBJ1-2, with TRBD1 identical over 9 bases. The germline gives CDR1 SGHNT, CDR2 YYREEE (reference sequence). This CDR3 is 16 amino acids long. V dropped 2 bases and J dropped 2; count of bases not matched to a gene: 7. CDR3 protein: CASSFRGQGPNYGYTF. The CDR3 DNA follows: TGTGCCAGCAGCTTTAGGGGACAGGGCCCAAACTATGGCTACACCTTC. The full variable domain, with the rest looked up from reference TRBV5-4 and TRBJ1-2, is ETGVTQSPTHLIKTRGQQVTLRCSSQSGHNTVSWYQQALGQGPQFIFQYYREEENGRGNFPPRFSGLQFPNYSSELNVNALELDDSALYLCASSFRGQGPNYGYTFGSGTRLTVV.

The genes are TRBV28 and TRBJ1-4; the match to TRBD1 covers 7 bases. Germline CDR1 reads MDHEN; CDR2 reads SYDVKM. V lost 6 bases and J lost 5; bases outside the gene matches: 6. There are 14 residues in the CDR3. The CDR3 loop reads CASRQPGQNEKLFF. CDR3 bases: TGTGCCAGCAGGCAACCGGGACAGAATGAAAAACTGTTTTTT.

J is TRBJ2-7 and V is TRBV6-6, with 10 bases matching TRBD2. Germline CDR1 is MNHNY and CDR2 is SVGAGI (reference sequence). The V gene end was trimmed by 3 bases and the J gene end by 4 bases; junction bases not matched to a gene: 6. The CDR3 extends over 15 amino acids. The CDR3, as DNA: TGTGCCAGCAGTTATAGCCTAGCGGGGGTTTACGAGCAGTACTTC. Amino acid sequence: CASSYSLAGVYEQYF.

In its sample, this clone was seen once. V gene TRBV7-9 combines with J gene TRBJ2-5, with 9 bases lining up with TRBD1. J was trimmed by 5 bases and V by 1 base; bases with no gene match: 2. CDR3 size: 14 residues. Germline V gene lookup returns CDR1 SEHNR and CDR2 FQNEAQ (reference sequence). The CDR3 DNA sequence: TGTGCCAGCAGCTTAGGGACAGGGGCGGAGACCCAGTACTTC. It encodes CASSLGTGAETQYF.

The chain has TRBV19 and TRBJ2-1; 13 nucleotides align to TRBD2. Germline loops: CDR1 LNHDA, CDR2 SQIVND (reference sequence). The CDR3 loop spans 15 amino acids. V dropped 7 bases and J dropped 9; count of bases not matched to a gene: 9. In DNA, the CDR3 is TGTGCCAGTACAGCCGGACTAGCGGGAGTTGGTGAGCAGTTCTTC. This gives the protein CASTAGLAGVGEQFF.

The chain joins TRBV7-6 to TRBJ1-3, with D unclear. Looked up from germline, CDR1 is SGHVS and CDR2 is FNYEAQ. There are 17 residues in the CDR3. The germline V and J ends were trimmed by 3 bases and 1 base, with 16 bases remaining between them. Here the CDR3 reads CASSFALYRGSGNTIYF. The DNA of the CDR3 is TGTGCCAGCAGCTTTGCGTTGTATCGGGGATCTGGAAACACCATATATTTT.

This chain joins TRBV7-2 and TRBJ2-7, with unresolved D. This CDR3 has 13 residues. The V gene's germline CDR1 is SGHTA and CDR2 FQGNSA. The ends were cut back, 5 bases at V and 3 bases at J, with 11 bases in the middle. CDR3 bases: TGTGCCAGCAGCCCACCCGGCGGCTACGAGCAGTACTTC. Its translation is CASSPPGGYEQYF.

The gene calls are TRBV4-2 and TRBJ2-1; TRBD2 matches 7 bases. The CDR3 consists of 15 residues. After removal of 2 bases from V and 2 bases from J, the junction contained 3 bases not matched to a gene. CDR1 and CDR2 (germline): LGHNA, YNFKEQ. DNA for the CDR3: TGTGCCAGCAGCCAACGGCTAGCGGCCTACAATGAGCAGTTCTTC. Protein: CASSQRLAAYNEQFF.

CDR3 region: CASSGQPNTGELFF. For the CDR3, the DNA is TGTGCCAGCAGTGGTCAGCCGAACACCGGGGAGCTGTTTTTT. This chain connects TRBV6-1 to TRBJ2-2; D uncertain. Germline values: CDR1 MNHNS, CDR2 SASEGT. The CDR3 has 14 residues. Trimming removed 4 bases at V and 0 bases at J, with 6 bases between.

The rearrangement uses TRBV7-2 and TRBJ2-4, with D perhaps TRBD2 (6 bases). This CDR3 region has 16 residues. Germline values: CDR1 SGHTA, CDR2 FQGNSA. Trimming pared 5 bases from V and 0 bases from J, leaving 14 bases between. Here the CDR3 reads CASSTLGGLAKNIQYF. CDR3 DNA: TGTGCCAGCAGCACGCTGGGGGGATTAGCCAAAAACATTCAGTACTTC.

The rearrangement links TRBV5-1 to TRBJ2-5, with TRBD1 matching over 9 bases. The germline V gene has CDR1 SGHRS and CDR2 YFSETQ. The CDR3 totals 16 residues. The J segment lost 0 bases and the V segment lost 5 bases, leaving 8 bases of the junction unmatched. The DNA for the CDR3 is TGCGCCAGCAGGCCCGGGACAGGGATCGACCAAGAGACCCAGTACTTC. Translating gives CASRPGTGIDQETQYF.

The chain has TRBV30 and TRBJ2-5; 7 bases line up with TRBD1. Trimming at V came to 0 bases and at J to 5 bases, leaving 3 bases not matched to a gene. Germline V gene lookup returns CDR1 GTSNPN and CDR2 SVGIG (reference sequence). The CDR3 contains 13 residues. CDR3 sequence reads: CAWSVGGWETQYF. CDR3 bases: TGTGCCTGGAGTGTAGGGGGCTGGGAGACCCAGTACTTC.

V gene TRBV9 combines with J gene TRBJ2-5; TRBD1 matches 7 bases. J gave up 4 bases and V 1 base, and 1 base lay outside the gene matches. The germline gives CDR1 SGDLS, CDR2 YYNGEE. There are 13 residues in the CDR3. CDR3 region: CASSVRDRETQYF. DNA of the CDR3: TGTGCCAGCAGCGTAAGGGACAGAGAGACCCAGTACTTC.

The V and J genes are TRBV14 and TRBJ2-7; possibly TRBD1 for D (5 bases). CDR1 is SGHDN and CDR2 is FVKESK in the germline V gene. This CDR3 spans 13 amino acids. With 4 bases removed from V and 4 bases from J, the gap between germline ends came to 11 bases. CDR3 nucleotide sequence: TGTGCCAGCAGCCCCTTAAGACAGTACGAGCAGTACTTC. As protein: CASSPLRQYEQYF. The full variable domain, completed using reference TRBV14 and TRBJ2-7, is EAGVTQFPSHSVIEKGQTVTLRCDPISGHDNLYWYRRVMGKEIKFLLHFVKESKQDESGMPNNRFLAERTGGTYSTLKVQPAELEDSGVYFCASSPLRQYEQYFGPGTRLTVT.

The chain couples TRBV28 to TRBJ2-2; no definite D call. The CDR3 extends over 13 amino acids. CDR1 is MDHEN and CDR2 is SYDVKM in the germline V gene. V was trimmed by 11 bases and J by 0 bases, leaving 10 bases between them. The CDR3 protein is CALTESNTGELFF. The CDR3 DNA reads TGTGCCCTTACAGAGTCGAACACCGGGGAGCTGTTTTTT. Variable domain in full (rest from reference TRBV28 and TRBJ2-2): DVKVTQSSRYLVKRTGEKVFLECVQDMDHENMFWYRQDPGLGLRLIYFSYDVKMKEKGDIPEGYSVSREKKERFSLILESASTNQTSMYLCALTESNTGELFFGEGSRLTVL.